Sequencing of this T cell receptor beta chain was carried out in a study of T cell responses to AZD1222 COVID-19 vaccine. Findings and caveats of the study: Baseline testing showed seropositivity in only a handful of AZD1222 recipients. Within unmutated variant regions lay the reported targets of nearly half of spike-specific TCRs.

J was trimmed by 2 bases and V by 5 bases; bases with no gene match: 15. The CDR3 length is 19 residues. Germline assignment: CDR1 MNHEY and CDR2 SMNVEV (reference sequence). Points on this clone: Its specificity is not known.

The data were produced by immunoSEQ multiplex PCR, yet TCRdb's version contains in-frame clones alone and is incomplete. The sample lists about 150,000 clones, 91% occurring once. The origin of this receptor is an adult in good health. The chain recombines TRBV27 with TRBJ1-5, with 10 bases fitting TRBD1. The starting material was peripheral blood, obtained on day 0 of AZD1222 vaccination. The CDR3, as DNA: TGTGCCAGCAGTAAGTCCAGCCGGGACAGGGGTGCCCGCAATCAGCCCCAGCATTTT. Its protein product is CASSKSSRDRGARNQPQHF.